This T cell receptor beta chain is from a study of shared clonotypes between healthy human individuals. General study points: With a handful of donors compared, 4.5% to 6.5% of naive CD4 clonotypes were shared.

Remarks on this clone: As yet, its antigen is unknown.

The CDR3 has 14 amino acids. In germline, CDR1 is GTSNPN, CDR2 SVGIG (reference sequence). V lost 4 bases and J 2 bases, leaving 12 bases between the germline ends. Produced via immunoSEQ multiplex PCR; TCRdb's table is partial and in-frame only. The sample gives 170,000 or so clones, over 50% of which show up once; 10% is in the top ten. Source material: memory CD4+ T cells sorted from blood. Described subset: CD45RA-negative fraction. This sequence was found in a young man in good health. This chain links TRBV30 with TRBJ2-1; D may be TRBD1 or TRBD2 (5 bases each). CDR3 coding DNA: TGTGCCTGGAACCAGCCGGGGCCCTACAATGAGCAGTTCTTC. Protein sequence: CAWNQPGPYNEQFF.